Given below is one T cell receptor beta chain in context. The entry originates in a study of blood T cells in healthy people across ages. Alongside a J-beta primer mix, a sample-barcoded 5' primer served in a second PCR lasting about 7 to 12 cycles. In TCRdb, the 5' RACE reads were re-called with MiXCR into one record per CDR3 protein. The repertoire consists of about 1 million distinct CDR3 sequences, with about 25% occurring once and the leading ten covering less than 0.85%. Trimming pared 4 bases from V and 3 bases from J, leaving 13 bases between. Germline V gives CDR1 LNHNV, CDR2 YYDKDF (reference sequence). The CDR3 totals 14 residues. Donors were systemically healthy Caucasian individuals from Russia aged roughly 6 to 100 years. Total RNA, at least 5 micrograms per sample, came from PBMCs. The same data also went into a second study, on T cells of mothers and their children. Per that study: Sequencing returned over 8 million TCR beta CDR3 reads per mother and approximately 3 million per child.

The source material was blood. This receptor was identified in a girl aged 2 to 10 in good health. This chain connects TRBV15 to TRBJ2-7; D tentatively reads TRBD1 or TRBD2 (5 bases each). This CDR3 is CATSIGTGNYEQYF. The CDR3 DNA sequence: TGTGCCACCAGCATTGGGACGGGGAACTACGAGCAGTACTTC.